This T cell receptor beta chain was obtained from a study of CD8 T cells in Susac syndrome (dated by TCRdb to 2018 to 2020). About the full investigation: The study used repertoire sequencing to test whether antigen drove CD8+ T cell activation and differentiation in Susac syndrome. The full study reports these points: The TCR sequencing and HLA analysis was acknowledged to have included a relatively small number of individuals.

Peripheral blood CD8+ and CD4+ T cells from healthy donors, Susac syndrome patients and multiple sclerosis patients were profiled by high-throughput TCR beta sequencing. The multiple sclerosis controls were treatment-naive patients whose relapsing-remitting disease, either stable or active, fulfilled the revised McDonald criteria. Bulk CD8+ and CD4+ T cells were purified by magnetic negative isolation, while CD8+ TEMRA cells were enriched using FACS. Blood was collected in EDTA tubes and processed within 24 hours, with PBMCs isolated through density gradient centrifugation. PBMCs intended for TCR sequencing were cryopreserved in liquid nitrogen and were subsequently thawed in a 37 degrees C water bath. The sorted or isolated CD4+, CD8+ and CD8+ TEMRA cells had a purity of 90% or higher. A note on this clonotype: Its antigen has not been determined. No quality values exist for individual bases; no much larger clone is one base distant.

RNA was extracted using the RNeasy kit, and 0.5 to 1 microgram was reverse transcribed with random hexamers. TCR beta CDR3 regions were amplified with the immunoSEQ multiplex PCR assay covering 54 Vbeta and 13 Jbeta segments. PCR amplification bias was corrected using a synthetic template baseline for primer optimization and computational correction. On the study's bioinformatics: Reads were annotated to V, D and J genes per IMGT and analyzed with immunoSEQ Analyzer, keeping only productive sequences. Clonality was calculated as one minus the Shannon entropy normalized by log2 of the number of productive unique sequences. For each patient and control, public and private clones were evaluated among the 100 most prevalent clones. A clone was defined as Susac-specific if it was absent from the healthy and MS cohorts, from over a thousand published viral clones and from other ImmuneACCESS disease sequences. TCRdb redid the processing of the public reads, applying fastp at Q25 and MiXCR, and retained in-frame beta chains. Entries are consolidated by CDR3 protein sequence, retaining the most common genes and DNA. The V and J calls and clone size come from TCRdb's table, not from the authors' own analysis. Recorded for this sample are approximately 200,000 distinct CDR3 sequences; 90% to 95% of them occurred a single time. Clones ranked in the top ten supply just under 0.095% of the sample.

From the cysteine through the phenylalanine, the CDR3 covers 16 amino acids. The read is trimmed to its CDR3 DNA, 48 bases read in frame from base 1. The germline V gene (reference sequence) provides CDR1 GTSNPN and CDR2 SVGIG. Relative to germline, V is 1 base shorter and J is 0 bases shorter, with 14 bases between their ends. The rearranged segments are TRBV30 and TRBJ2-3; the D region possibly corresponds to TRBD2 (5 bases align). The source of this sequence is a human donor with multiple sclerosis. The sequenced sample was CD4+ T cells from PBMCs. In nucleotide form, the sequence is TGTGCCTGGAGTGGGGTCGCGGGCGTTAGCACAGATACGCAGTATTTT. It codes for CAWSGVAGVSTDTQYF. When the CDR3 is completed using the reference TRBV30 and TRBJ2-3 genes on either side, the full variable domain is SQTIHQWPATLVQPVGSPLSLECTVEGTSNPNLYWYRQAAGRGLQLLFYSVGIGQISSEVPQNLSASRPQDRQFILSSKKLLLSDSGFYLCAWSGVAGVSTDTQYFGPGTRLTVL.